Listed here is a single T cell receptor beta chain. The data stem from a study of blood T cell repertoires in COVID-19. Study overall: T cells, B-cell-depleted T cells, or PBMCs supplied cDNA or gDNA.

CDR3 length equals 14 residues. CDR1 MNHEY and CDR2 SMNVEV come from the germline V gene (reference sequence). The junction had 6 bases not matched to a gene; V was cut back by 8 bases and J by 8 bases. In the source study's methods: Researchers report that nucleated cell counts were estimated from reference gene primer amplification. Generated by immunoSEQ multiplex PCR, the TCRdb table keeps only in-frame clones and is missing some. V and J calls and clone size are given by that table; D and trimming were obtained from the DNA. Of approximately 140,000 clones in the sample, more than 80% are singletons; the top ten hold less than 2.5%.

The chain is built from TRBV27 and TRBJ1-6, with TRBD1 matching over 10 bases. Sequenced input: peripheral blood. This sequence was found in a man aged 65-85 years with acute or convalescent COVID-19. The CDR3 loop reads CASRTGQGYSPLHF. CDR3 bases: TGTGCCAGCCGTACGGGACAGGGGTATTCACCCCTCCACTTT.